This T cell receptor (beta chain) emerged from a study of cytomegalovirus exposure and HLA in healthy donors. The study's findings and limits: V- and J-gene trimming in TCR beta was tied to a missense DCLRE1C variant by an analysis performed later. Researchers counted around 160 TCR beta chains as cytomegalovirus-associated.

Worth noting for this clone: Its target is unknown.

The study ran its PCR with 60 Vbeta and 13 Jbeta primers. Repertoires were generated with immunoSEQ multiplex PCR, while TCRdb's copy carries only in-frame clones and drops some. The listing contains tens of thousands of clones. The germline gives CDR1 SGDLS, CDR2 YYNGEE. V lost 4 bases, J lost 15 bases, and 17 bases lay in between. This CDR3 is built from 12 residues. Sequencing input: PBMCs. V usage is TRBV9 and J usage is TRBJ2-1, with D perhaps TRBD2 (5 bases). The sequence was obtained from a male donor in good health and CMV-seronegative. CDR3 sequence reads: CASSPLSGIAFF. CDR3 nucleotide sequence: TGTGCCAGCAGCCCACTTTCGGGAATAGCGTTCTTC.